This T cell receptor beta chain was found in a study of T cell responses to AZD1222 COVID-19 vaccine. Here immunoSEQ multiplex PCR was the method, and the copy in TCRdb shows in-frame clones only, minus some. The table has 100,000 to 120,000 clones, about 90% seen once. CDR1 is SEHNR, CDR2 FQNEAQ, per germline (reference sequence). The CDR3 contains 11 residues. Trimming cost V 5 bases and J 7 bases, with 8 bases left between them. This chain uses TRBV7-9 with TRBJ1-1; D not resolved. Here the sequenced sample was peripheral blood, taken 28 days after the second AZD1222 dose. This TCR was recovered from an adult who received the AZD1222 COVID-19 vaccine. The CDR3 reads CASSLTHEAFF. The CDR3 region has the DNA TGTGCCAGCAGCCTAACGCATGAAGCTTTCTTT.